This T cell receptor (beta chain) was recovered during a study of T cells in women clearing cervical HPV infection. A remark on this clone: The sequenced fragment ends 3 residues before the CDR3 boundary, so the rest is inferred from the germline J gene.

Method: immunoSEQ multiplex PCR; TCRdb's copy keeps in-frame clones and lacks some. The sample holds roughly 48,000 clones. The V gene end was trimmed by 3 bases and the J gene end by 3 bases; junction bases not matched to a gene: 10. The CDR3 covers 17 residues. The germline CDR1 and CDR2 sequences are DFQATT and SNEGSKA (reference sequence). The clonotype comes from a woman between 18 and 70 years old with a cervical HPV16 infection that either progressed to CIN3+ or cleared (not recorded which). Sequencing was carried out using blood buffy coat. This chain uses TRBV20-1 with TRBJ2-3; TRBD2 matches 12 bases. The CDR3 protein is CSASFTSGTSGTDTQYF. The part of the CDR3 DNA that was read is TGCAGTGCTAGTTTTACATCCGGGACTAGCGGGACAGATACG.